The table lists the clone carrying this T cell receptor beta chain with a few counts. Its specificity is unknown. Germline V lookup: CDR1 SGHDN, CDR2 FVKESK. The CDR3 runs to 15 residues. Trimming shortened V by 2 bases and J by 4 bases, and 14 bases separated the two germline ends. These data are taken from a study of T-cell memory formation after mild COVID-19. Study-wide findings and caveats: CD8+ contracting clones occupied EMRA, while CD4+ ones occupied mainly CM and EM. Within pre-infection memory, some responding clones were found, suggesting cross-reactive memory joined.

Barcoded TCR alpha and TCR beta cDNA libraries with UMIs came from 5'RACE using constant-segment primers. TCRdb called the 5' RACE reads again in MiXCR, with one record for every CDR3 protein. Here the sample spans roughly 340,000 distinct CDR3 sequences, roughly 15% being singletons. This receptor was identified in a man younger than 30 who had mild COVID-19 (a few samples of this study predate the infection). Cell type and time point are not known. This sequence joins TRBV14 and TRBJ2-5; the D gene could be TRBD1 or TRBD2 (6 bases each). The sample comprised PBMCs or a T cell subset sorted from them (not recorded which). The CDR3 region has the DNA TGTGCCAGCAGCCAAATCAGGGGAGGCGGAGAGACCCAGTACTTC. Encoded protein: CASSQIRGGGETQYF.